One sample yielded the 23 T cell receptor beta chains listed below, sequenced in a study of identical twins. Via MiXCR, TCRdb re-called the 5' RACE reads, giving one row per CDR3 protein. The sample contains around 500,000 distinct CDR3 sequences, approximately 15% of which appear only once. The same data also went into a second study, on yellow fever vaccine responses in identical twins.

Sequenced material: CD4+ T cells sorted from blood. These receptors originate from a woman younger than 35 in good health.

This clonotype was counted only a few times. The chain is built from TRBV9 and TRBJ1-1; D unresolved. The V gene's germline CDR1 is SGDLS and CDR2 YYNGEE. V was shortened by 0 bases and J by 7 bases, with 13 bases between the two germline ends. CDR3 length: 14 amino acids. The CDR3 DNA reads TGTGCCAGCAGCGTAGATGGGATTAAGAATGAAGCTTTCTTT. Its protein product is CASSVDGIKNEAFF.

The chain carries TRBV20-1 and TRBJ2-2; tentatively, D is TRBD1 (5 bases). The V and J ends lost 5 bases and 5 bases respectively, with 15 bases between them. Germline values: CDR1 DFQATT, CDR2 SNEGSKA (reference sequence). This CDR3 contains 14 residues. CDR3 loop: CSAPRTPGTGELFF. In DNA form, the CDR3 reads TGCAGTGCTCCCCGGACACCCGGAACCGGGGAGCTGTTTTTT.

The chain carries TRBV6-6 and TRBJ1-1; TRBD1 agrees at 7 bases. Losses at the gene ends were 8 bases for V and 9 bases for J; bases not matched to a gene: 9. Germline lookup yields CDR1 MNHNY and CDR2 SVGAGI (reference sequence). The CDR3 is made up of 12 amino acids. CDR3 coding DNA: TGTGCCAGCGTCGGACAGGTCAACCAAGCTTTCTTT. This codes for CASVGQVNQAFF.

A few counts support this clonotype. This chain uses TRBV10-2 with TRBJ2-7, with a tentative D call TRBD2 (5 bases). V was shortened by 2 bases and J by 2 bases, with 10 bases between the two germline ends. The length of the CDR3 is 14 residues. Germline assignment: CDR1 WSHSY and CDR2 SAAADI. CDR3 coding DNA: TGCGCCAGCAGTGAGGGCGGGCCTACCTACGAGCAGTACTTC. It encodes CASSEGGPTYEQYF.

In this sample, this clonotype turned up a few times. V and J are TRBV3-1 and TRBJ1-3; TRBD1 is a possible D gene (5 bases). Looked up from germline, CDR1 is LGHDT and CDR2 is YNNKEL (reference sequence). Trimming took off 2 bases at V and 0 bases at J, with 8 bases between the two ends. CDR3 length: 15 residues. The CDR3 nucleotides are TGTGCCAGCAGCCAAAATACAGGCTCTGGAAACACCATATATTTT. It codes for CASSQNTGSGNTIYF.

This clonotype was picked up many times. This sequence joins TRBV29-1 and TRBJ2-5; D possibly corresponds to TRBD1 (5 bases). V lost 7 bases, J lost 1 base, and 10 bases lay in between. Germline-derived CDR1 and CDR2 are SQVTM and ANQGSEA. This CDR3 comprises 12 residues. The CDR3: CSAQDSQETQYF. CDR3 bases: TGCAGCGCTCAAGACAGCCAAGAGACCCAGTACTTC.

The CDR3 protein is CASSHYLQGAPSYEQYF. DNA of the CDR3: TGTGCCAGCAGTCACTACCTACAGGGGGCCCCCTCCTACGAGCAGTACTTC. This chain uses TRBV27 with TRBJ2-7, with 9 bases lining up with TRBD1. This CDR3 region has 17 residues. Per the germline V gene, CDR1 is MNHEY and CDR2 is SMNVEV (reference sequence). J was trimmed by 0 bases and V by 5 bases; bases with no gene match: 11.

CDR3: CSVDPDRDTEAFF. CDR3 DNA: TGCAGCGTTGACCCTGACAGGGACACTGAAGCTTTCTTT. The chain recombines TRBV29-1 with TRBJ1-1, with 7 bases lining up with TRBD1. CDR3 length: 13 residues. Losses at the gene ends were 3 bases for V and 3 bases for J; bases not matched to a gene: 4. Germline lookup yields CDR1 SQVTM and CDR2 ANQGSEA. The full variable domain, its missing parts supplied by reference TRBV29-1 and TRBJ1-1, is SAVISQKPSRDICQRGTSLTIQCQVDSQVTMMFWYRQQPGQSLTLIATANQGSEATYESGFVIDKFPISRPNLTFSTLTVSNMSPEDSSIYLCSVDPDRDTEAFFGQGTRLTVV.

This clonotype was observed a handful of times. V and J are TRBV11-2 and TRBJ2-3; 11 bases are shared with TRBD2. The CDR3 has 17 residues. CDR1 and CDR2 from the germline V gene are SGHAT and FQNNGV. With 3 bases clipped from V and 2 bases from J, the junction kept 7 bases outside the gene matches. The CDR3 here is CASSFNSGGVFTDTQYF. In nucleotides, the CDR3 is TGTGCCAGCAGCTTCAATAGCGGGGGGGTATTCACAGATACGCAGTATTTT. Supplemented by reference TRBV11-2 and TRBJ2-3, the full variable domain reads EAGVAQSPRYKIIEKRQSVAFWCNPISGHATLYWYQQILGQGPKLLIQFQNNGVVDDSQLPKDRFSAERLKGVDSTLKIQPAKLEDSAVYLCASSFNSGGVFTDTQYFGPGTRLTVL.

This clonotype was recorded a few times. This sequence joins TRBV20-1 and TRBJ2-3, with 9 bases lining up with TRBD2. The V gene end was trimmed by 0 bases and the J gene end by 4 bases; junction bases not matched to a gene: 11. Germline-derived CDR1 and CDR2 are DFQATT and SNEGSKA (reference sequence). This CDR3 has 17 amino acids. The CDR3 nucleotides are TGCAGTGCTAGAGACCGGGGGGCGGGAGGGTCGGCAGATACGCAGTATTTT. It yields the protein CSARDRGAGGSADTQYF.

The chain joins TRBV7-9 to TRBJ2-5, with 10 bases that match TRBD1. The V segment lost 1 base and the J segment 5 bases; nucleotides outside the gene matches: 4. The CDR3 has 15 residues. CDR1 SEHNR and CDR2 FQNEAQ come from the germline V gene (reference sequence). The CDR3 loop reads CASSLVGQGFETQYF. The DNA of the CDR3 is TGTGCCAGCAGCTTAGTGGGACAGGGGTTTGAGACCCAGTACTTC.

The rearrangement joins TRBV12-5 to TRBJ2-2; 9 nucleotides align to TRBD2. Germline loops: CDR1 LGHNT, CDR2 FRNRAP. This CDR3 is built from 18 residues. V was pared by 1 base and J by 6 bases, with 12 bases of the junction left unmatched. Written as DNA, the CDR3 is TGTGCTAGTGGTTTGGACCCTCGACAAGCGGGAGGATCCGGGGAGCTGTTTTTT. Translating gives CASGLDPRQAGGSGELFF.

This clonotype was seen many times. V is TRBV11-2 and J is TRBJ2-7, with D unresolved. Per germline, CDR1 SGHAT and CDR2 FQNNGV. The CDR3 is 17 residues long. With 4 bases removed from V and 3 bases from J, the gap between germline ends came to 22 bases. CDR3 region: CASSYNRGQYLNYEQYF. The CDR3 DNA is TGTGCCAGCAGCTACAATCGCGGCCAATACCTCAACTACGAGCAGTACTTC.

This clonotype has a handful of counts. J is TRBJ1-1 and V is TRBV12-3 or TRBV12-4; tentative D call: TRBD1 (6 bases). The CDR3 loop spans 14 amino acids. The V and J ends lost 8 bases and 3 bases respectively, with 16 bases between them. CDR3: CASGLWGAYTEAFF. The DNA of the CDR3 is TGTGCCAGCGGACTATGGGGGGCCTACACTGAAGCTTTCTTT.

This clonotype was detected only a few times. This chain links TRBV7-3 with TRBJ2-1, with no clear D. V was clipped by 3 bases and J by 6 bases, with 9 bases between them. The CDR3 extends over 13 amino acids. The germline CDR1 and CDR2 sequences are SGHTA and FQGTGA. As DNA, the CDR3 is TGTGCCAGCAGCTTTCTACGGGCCAATGAGCAGTTCTTC. Protein product: CASSFLRANEQFF.

This chain links TRBV2 with TRBJ2-6, with no clear D. V gave up 4 bases and J gave up 0 bases, with 7 bases separating them. The germline CDR1 and CDR2 sequences are SNHLY and FYNNEI. The CDR3 has 15 residues. CDR3 residues: CASSVINSGANVLTF. The CDR3, as DNA: TGTGCCAGCAGTGTAATCAACTCTGGGGCCAACGTCCTGACTTTC.

This clonotype came up many times. The chain has TRBV12-3 or TRBV12-4 and TRBJ2-1; 7 bases line up with TRBD2. CDR3 size: 15 residues. After removal of 6 bases from V and 0 bases from J, the junction contained 5 bases not matched to a gene. The DNA for the CDR3 is TGTGCCAGCAGGCGGGAGTCAGTCTCCTACAATGAGCAGTTCTTC. Translated, it gives CASRRESVSYNEQFF.

The chain is built from TRBV6-5 and TRBJ1-1, with 7 bases aligning to TRBD1. Per the germline V gene, CDR1 is MNHEY and CDR2 is SVGAGI. The CDR3 is 13 amino acids. J lost 6 bases, V lost 4 bases, and 5 bases had no gene match. DNA for the CDR3: TGTGCCAGCAGTTCCAGGGGGGCGGCTGAAGCTTTCTTT. It encodes CASSSRGAAEAFF.

The chain uses TRBV28 and TRBJ2-7, with 7 nucleotides matching TRBD1. The CDR3 contains 15 residues. V gave up 6 bases and J gave up 0 bases; unmatched junction bases: 8. Per germline, CDR1 MDHEN and CDR2 SYDVKM. Written as DNA, the CDR3 is TGTGCCAGCAGACCCGGGACAGTTAACTCCTACGAGCAGTACTTC. This codes for CASRPGTVNSYEQYF.

The chain joins TRBV7-9 to TRBJ2-3; TRBD2 might be the D (5 bases). The germline CDR1 and CDR2 sequences are SEHNR and FQNEAQ (reference sequence). The V end was cut by 3 bases, the J end by 3 bases, with 10 bases between. The CDR3 runs 14 residues. CDR3 coding DNA: TGTGCCAGCAGCTTTACAGCGGAGACAGATACGCAGTATTTT. Amino acid sequence: CASSFTAETDTQYF.

CDR3 DNA: TGCAGTGCAAAGGGGAAAATGAACACTGAAGCTTTCTTT. Its protein product is CSAKGKMNTEAFF. The gene calls are TRBV20-1 and TRBJ1-1, with D perhaps TRBD1 (5 bases). From germline, CDR1 is DFQATT and CDR2 SNEGSKA (reference sequence). The CDR3 contains 13 residues. The ends were cut back, 6 bases at V and 0 bases at J, with 11 bases in the middle.

V usage is TRBV12-3 or TRBV12-4 and J usage is TRBJ1-1; no reliable D call. Trimming shortened V by 3 bases and J by 4 bases, and 12 bases separated the two germline ends. CDR3 length: 14 residues. CDR3 coding DNA: TGTGCCAGCAGTTTTTTAACAGCCGGCACTGAAGCTTTCTTT. Amino acid sequence: CASSFLTAGTEAFF.

This clonotype was observed at least ten times. The chain links TRBV12-3 or TRBV12-4 to TRBJ2-3; D remains ambiguous. V was cut by 3 bases and J by 6 bases, with 7 bases left in between. CDR3 length: 12 residues. CDR3 sequence (DNA): TGTGCCAGCAGTTTGAAGGGTGATACGCAGTATTTT. Its translation: CASSLKGDTQYF.